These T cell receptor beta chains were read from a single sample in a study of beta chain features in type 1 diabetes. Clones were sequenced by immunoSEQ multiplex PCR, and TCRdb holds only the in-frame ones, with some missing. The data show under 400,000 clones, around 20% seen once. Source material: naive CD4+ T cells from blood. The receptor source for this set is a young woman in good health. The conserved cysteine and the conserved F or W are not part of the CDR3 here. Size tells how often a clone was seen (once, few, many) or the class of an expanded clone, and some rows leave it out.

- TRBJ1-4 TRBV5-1 ASSPRLNEKLF
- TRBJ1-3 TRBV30 AWNGGGNTIY
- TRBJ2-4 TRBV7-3 ASSQNRGDIQY
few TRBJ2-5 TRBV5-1 ASSPGMAGDQY
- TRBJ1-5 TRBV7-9 ASSPQYSNQPQH
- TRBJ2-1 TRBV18 ASSRGAAENEQF
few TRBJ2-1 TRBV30 AWSVLGLVVNEQF
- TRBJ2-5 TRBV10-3 AISESGVGETQY
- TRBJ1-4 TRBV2 ASNPGWTEKLF
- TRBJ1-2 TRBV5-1 ASRENDRAFSDGYT
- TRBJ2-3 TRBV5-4 ASSSGVSTDTQY
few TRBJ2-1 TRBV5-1 ASSLPGQGNEQF
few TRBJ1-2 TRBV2 ASSVGTSYGYT
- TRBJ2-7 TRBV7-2 ASSLQRSYEQY
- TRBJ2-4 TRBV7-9 ASSFGQDIQY
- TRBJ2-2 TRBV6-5 ASRGKQTGELF
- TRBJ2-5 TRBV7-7 ASSLGLAGAQETQY
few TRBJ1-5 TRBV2 ASSERISNQPQH
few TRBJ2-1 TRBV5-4 ASSSDSPYNEQF
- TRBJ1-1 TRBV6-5 ASRRGLGNTEAF
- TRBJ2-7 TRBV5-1 ASSSRDRESYYEQY
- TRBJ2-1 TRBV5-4 ASSYGTGGEQF
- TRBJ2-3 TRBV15 ATSRDPADTQY
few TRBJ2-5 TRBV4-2 ASSLSLRDSGTQY
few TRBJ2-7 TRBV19 ASSLSRGEQY
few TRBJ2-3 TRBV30 AWSPRGTDTQY
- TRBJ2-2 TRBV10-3 AISEFRTSEVGELF
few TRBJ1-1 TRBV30 AWAFFGTGEAF
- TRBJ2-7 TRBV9 ASSVGEGKSYEQY
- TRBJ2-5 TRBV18 ASSPFRDSQETQY
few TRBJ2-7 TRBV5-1 ASSFRGYEQY
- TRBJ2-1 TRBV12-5 ASGLVRGGDEQF
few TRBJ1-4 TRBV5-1 ASRPGTAATNEKLF
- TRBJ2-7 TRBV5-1 ASSLPLAGEREQY
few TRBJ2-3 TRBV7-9 ASSLSSPTDTQY
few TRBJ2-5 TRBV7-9 ACTGTGGSVGGSQY
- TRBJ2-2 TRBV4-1 ASSPFTGELF
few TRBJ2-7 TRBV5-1 ASSPRTGAYEQY
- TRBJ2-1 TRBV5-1 ASSLVQANEQF
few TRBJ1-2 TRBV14 ASSPAEGFYGYT
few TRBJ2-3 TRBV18 ASSPTSGGAGDTQY
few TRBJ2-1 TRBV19 ASSIEGTSLYNEQF
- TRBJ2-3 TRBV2 ASRDPGLAGPDTQY
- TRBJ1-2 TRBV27 ASSHRGNIYGYT
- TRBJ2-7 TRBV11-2 ASSDRVTGGARYEQY
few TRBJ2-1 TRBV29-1 SVEDRGGSSYNEQF
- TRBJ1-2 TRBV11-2 ASSPLQGRDGYT
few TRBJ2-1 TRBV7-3 ASSFSGGAPTEQF
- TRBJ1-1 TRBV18 ASSLGTAPEAF
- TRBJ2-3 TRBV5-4 ASSPGGSGTDTQY
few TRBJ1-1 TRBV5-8 ASSFQGGEAF
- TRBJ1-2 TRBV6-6 ASSDRGFYGYT
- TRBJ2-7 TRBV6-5 ASSRPEEEQY